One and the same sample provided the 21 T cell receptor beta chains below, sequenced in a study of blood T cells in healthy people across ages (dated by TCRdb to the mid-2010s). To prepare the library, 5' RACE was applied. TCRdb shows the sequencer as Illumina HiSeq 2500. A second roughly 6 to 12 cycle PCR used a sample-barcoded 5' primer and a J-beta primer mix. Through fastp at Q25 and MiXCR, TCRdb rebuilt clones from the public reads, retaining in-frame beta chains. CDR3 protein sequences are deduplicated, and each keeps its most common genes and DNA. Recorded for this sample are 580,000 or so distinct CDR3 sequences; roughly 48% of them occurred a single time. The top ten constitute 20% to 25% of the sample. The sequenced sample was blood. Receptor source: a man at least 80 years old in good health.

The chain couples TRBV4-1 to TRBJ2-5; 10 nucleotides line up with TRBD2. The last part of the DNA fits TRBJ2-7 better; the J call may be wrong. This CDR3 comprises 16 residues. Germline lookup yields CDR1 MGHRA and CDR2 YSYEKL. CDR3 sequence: CASSQGPSGRSYEQYF. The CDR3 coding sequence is TGCGCCAGCAGCCAGGGCCCTAGCGGGAGATCGTACGAGCAGTACTTC.

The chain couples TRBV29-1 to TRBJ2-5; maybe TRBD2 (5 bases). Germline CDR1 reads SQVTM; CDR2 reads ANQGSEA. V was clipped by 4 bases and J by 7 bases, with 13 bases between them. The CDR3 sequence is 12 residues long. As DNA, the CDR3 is TGCAGCGTTGGGACTGTCTCAGGGACCCAGTACTTC. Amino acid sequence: CSVGTVSGTQYF.

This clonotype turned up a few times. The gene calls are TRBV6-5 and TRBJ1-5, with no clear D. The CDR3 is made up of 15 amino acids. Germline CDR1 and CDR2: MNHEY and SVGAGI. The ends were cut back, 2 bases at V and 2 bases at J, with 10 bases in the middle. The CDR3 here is CASSYGRGRNQPQHF. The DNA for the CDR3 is TGTGCCAGCAGTTACGGGCGCGGGCGCAATCAGCCCCAGCATTTT.

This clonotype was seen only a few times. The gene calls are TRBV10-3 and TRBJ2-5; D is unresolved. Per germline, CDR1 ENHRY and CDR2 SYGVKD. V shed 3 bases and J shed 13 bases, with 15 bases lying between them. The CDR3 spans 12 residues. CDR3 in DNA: TGTGCCATCAGTGAAAGAGGTTATGAGACGTACTTC. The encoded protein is CAISERGYETYF.

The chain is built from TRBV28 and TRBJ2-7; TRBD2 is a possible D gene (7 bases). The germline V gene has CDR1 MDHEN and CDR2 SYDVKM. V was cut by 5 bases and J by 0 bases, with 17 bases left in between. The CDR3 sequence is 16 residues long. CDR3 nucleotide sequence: TGTGCCAGCAGTCCCGTAGGGGGGGCCCTCTCCTACGAGCAGTACTTC. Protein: CASSPVGGALSYEQYF.

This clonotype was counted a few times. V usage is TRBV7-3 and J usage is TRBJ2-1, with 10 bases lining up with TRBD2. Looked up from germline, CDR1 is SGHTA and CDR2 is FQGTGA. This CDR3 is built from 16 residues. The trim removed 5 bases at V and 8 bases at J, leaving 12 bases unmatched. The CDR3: CASSPGKASGSYEQFF. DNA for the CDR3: TGTGCCAGCAGCCCCGGCAAGGCTAGCGGGAGCTATGAGCAGTTCTTC.

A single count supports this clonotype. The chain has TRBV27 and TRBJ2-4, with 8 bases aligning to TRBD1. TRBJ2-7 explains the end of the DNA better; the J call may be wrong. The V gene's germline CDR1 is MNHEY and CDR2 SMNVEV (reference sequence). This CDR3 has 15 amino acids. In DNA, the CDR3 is TGTGCCAGCAGTCCAGAACAGGGGGTTTTCCACGAGCAGTACTTC. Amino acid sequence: CASSPEQGVFHEQYF.

The CDR3 here is CASSLGLAVDEQYF. CDR3 DNA: TGTGCCAGCAGCCTCGGACTAGCGGTGGACGAGCAGTACTTC. J is TRBJ2-7 and V is TRBV7-9, with TRBD2 identical over 10 bases. The CDR3 covers 14 residues. The germline V gene encodes CDR1 SEHNR and CDR2 FQNEAQ (reference sequence). After removal of 5 bases from V and 5 bases from J, the junction contained 6 bases not matched to a gene.

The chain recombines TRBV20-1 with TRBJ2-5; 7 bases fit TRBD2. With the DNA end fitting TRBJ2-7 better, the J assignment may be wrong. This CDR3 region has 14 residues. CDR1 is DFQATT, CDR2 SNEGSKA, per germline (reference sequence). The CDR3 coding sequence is TGCAGTGCTGCCCCATTGCGGGAGAGGAACGAGCAGTACTTC. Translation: CSAAPLRERNEQYF.

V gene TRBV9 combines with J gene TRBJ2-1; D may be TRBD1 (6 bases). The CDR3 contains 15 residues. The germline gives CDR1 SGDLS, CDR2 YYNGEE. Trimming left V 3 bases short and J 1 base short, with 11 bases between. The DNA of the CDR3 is TGTGCCAGCAGCGCCGGGACACTGTCCTACAATGAGCAGTTCTTC. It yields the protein CASSAGTLSYNEQFF. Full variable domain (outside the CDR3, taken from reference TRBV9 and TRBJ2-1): DSGVTQTPKHLITATGQRVTLRCSPRSGDLSVYWYQQSLDQGLQFLIQYYNGEERAKGNILERFSAQQFPDLHSELNLSSLELGDSALYFCASSAGTLSYNEQFFGPGTRLTVL.

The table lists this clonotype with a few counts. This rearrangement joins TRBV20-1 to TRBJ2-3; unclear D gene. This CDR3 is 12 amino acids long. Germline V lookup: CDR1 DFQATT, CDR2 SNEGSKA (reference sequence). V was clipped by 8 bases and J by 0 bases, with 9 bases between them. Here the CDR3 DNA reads TGCAGTCAAGCAGGCAGCACAGATACGCAGTATTTT. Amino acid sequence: CSQAGSTDTQYF.

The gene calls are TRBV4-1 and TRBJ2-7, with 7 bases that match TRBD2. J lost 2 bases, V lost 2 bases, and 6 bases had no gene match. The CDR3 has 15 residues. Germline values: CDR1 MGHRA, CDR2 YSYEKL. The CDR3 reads CASSQSSGGAYEQYF. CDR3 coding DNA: TGCGCCAGCAGCCAATCGTCGGGGGGTGCCTACGAGCAGTACTTC.

The CDR3 here is CASSVQGVNNEQFF. Written as DNA, the CDR3 is TGTGCCAGCAGTGTACAGGGGGTCAACAATGAGCAGTTCTTC. This chain connects TRBV25-1 to TRBJ2-1; the match to TRBD1 covers 8 bases. This CDR3 is 14 amino acids long. The junction had 4 bases not matched to a gene; V was cut back by 4 bases and J by 5 bases. Germline V gene sequence: CDR1 MGHDK, CDR2 SYGVNS.

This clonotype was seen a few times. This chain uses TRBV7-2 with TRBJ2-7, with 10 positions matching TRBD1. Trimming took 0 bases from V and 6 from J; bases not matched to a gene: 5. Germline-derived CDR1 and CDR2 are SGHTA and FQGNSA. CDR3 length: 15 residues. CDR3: CASSLARGTGVEQYF. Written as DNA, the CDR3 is TGTGCCAGCAGCTTAGCGCGCGGGACAGGGGTCGAGCAGTACTTC.

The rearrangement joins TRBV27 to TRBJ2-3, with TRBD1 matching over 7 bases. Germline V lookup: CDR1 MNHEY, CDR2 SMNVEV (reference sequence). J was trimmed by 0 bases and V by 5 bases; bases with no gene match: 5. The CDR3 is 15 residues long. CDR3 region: CASSRQGGSTDTQYF. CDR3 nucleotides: TGTGCCAGCAGTCGACAGGGCGGGAGCACAGATACGCAGTATTTT.

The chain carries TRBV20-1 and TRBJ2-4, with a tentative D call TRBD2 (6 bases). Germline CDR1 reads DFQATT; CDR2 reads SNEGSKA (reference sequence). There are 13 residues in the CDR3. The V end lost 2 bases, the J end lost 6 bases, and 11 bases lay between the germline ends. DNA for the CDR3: TGCAGTGCTAGACCAGCGACTAGAAACATTCAGTACTTC. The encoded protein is CSARPATRNIQYF.

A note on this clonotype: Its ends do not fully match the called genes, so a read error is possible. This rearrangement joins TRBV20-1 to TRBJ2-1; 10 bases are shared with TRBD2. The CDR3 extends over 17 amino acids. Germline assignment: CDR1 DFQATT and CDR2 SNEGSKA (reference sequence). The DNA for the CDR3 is TGCAGTGCTAGTTCGCTAGCGGGGGAGAGCTCCTACAATAAGCAGTTCTTC. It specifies CSASSLAGESSYNKQFF.

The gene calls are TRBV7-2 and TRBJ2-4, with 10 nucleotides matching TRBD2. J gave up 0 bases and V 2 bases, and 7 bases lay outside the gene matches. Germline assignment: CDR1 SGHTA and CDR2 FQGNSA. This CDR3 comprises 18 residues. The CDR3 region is CASSLLLAGAVAKNIQYF. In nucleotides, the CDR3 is TGTGCCAGCAGCTTATTGCTAGCGGGGGCCGTAGCCAAAAACATTCAGTACTTC.

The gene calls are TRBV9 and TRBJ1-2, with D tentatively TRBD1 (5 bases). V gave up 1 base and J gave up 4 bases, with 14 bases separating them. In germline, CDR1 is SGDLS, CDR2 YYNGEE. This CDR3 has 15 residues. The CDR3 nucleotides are TGTGCCAGCAGCGTACATCAGGGTATGGGCTATGGCTACACCTTC. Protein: CASSVHQGMGYGYTF.

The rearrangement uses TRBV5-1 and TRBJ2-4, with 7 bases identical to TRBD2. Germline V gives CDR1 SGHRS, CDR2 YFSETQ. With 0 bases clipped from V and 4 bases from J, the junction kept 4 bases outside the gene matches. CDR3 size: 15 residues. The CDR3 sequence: CASSLGSSGKNIQYF. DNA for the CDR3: TGCGCCAGCAGCTTGGGGTCTAGCGGAAAAAACATTCAGTACTTC. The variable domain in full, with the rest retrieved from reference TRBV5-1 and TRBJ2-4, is KAGVTQTPRYLIKTRGQQVTLSCSPISGHRSVSWYQQTPGQGLQFLFEYFSETQRNKGNFPGRFSGRQFSNSRSEMNVSTLELGDSALYLCASSLGSSGKNIQYFGAGTRLSVL.

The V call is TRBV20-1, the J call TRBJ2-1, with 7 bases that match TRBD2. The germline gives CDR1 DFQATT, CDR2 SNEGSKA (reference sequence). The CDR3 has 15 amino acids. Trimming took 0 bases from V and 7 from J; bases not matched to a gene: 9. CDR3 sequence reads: CSARDAGVVANEQFF. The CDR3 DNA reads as TGCAGTGCTAGAGACGCGGGAGTGGTGGCGAATGAGCAGTTCTTC.